Each of the 21 T cell receptor beta chains below was sequenced from the same sample in a study of blood T cell repertoires in COVID-19. Assay used: immunoSEQ multiplex PCR; TCRdb lists only in-frame clones, some missing. The sample carries 75,000 to 95,000 clones, approximately 89% recorded once. Sample: peripheral blood. These receptors all stem from a man in his forties or fifties with active COVID-19.

The V gene is TRBV28, the J gene TRBJ2-1; tentative D call: TRBD1 (5 bases). CDR3 length equals 12 residues. Germline CDR1 is MDHEN and CDR2 is SYDVKM. The V end was cut by 1 base, the J end by 13 bases, with 11 bases between. CDR3 DNA sequence: TGTGCCAGCAGTTTATCAGGCAGGACACAGTTCTTC. Translating it yields CASSLSGRTQFF.

The CDR3 reads CASSVPRDQWTSSYNEQFF. CDR3 nucleotide sequence: TGTGCCAGCAGTGTCCCCCGGGATCAATGGACTAGCTCCTACAATGAGCAGTTCTTC. The chain recombines TRBV2 with TRBJ2-1; TRBD2 matches 7 bases. With 4 bases clipped from V and 0 bases from J, the junction kept 15 bases outside the gene matches. Looked up from germline, CDR1 is SNHLY and CDR2 is FYNNEI. This CDR3 contains 19 residues.

This chain connects TRBV11-3 to TRBJ2-1, with TRBD1 identical over 9 bases. CDR1 SGHNT and CDR2 YENEEA come from the germline V gene. Trimming cost V 5 bases and J 4 bases; bases outside gene matches: 6. CDR3 length: 15 residues. CDR3 sequence: CASSETGGAYNEQFF. The CDR3 DNA is TGTGCCAGCAGCGAAACAGGGGGCGCGTACAATGAGCAGTTCTTC.

This chain connects TRBV5-1 to TRBJ2-1; 9 bases fit TRBD2. This CDR3 region has 15 residues. Germline CDR1 SGHRS, CDR2 YFSETQ. V was pared by 4 bases and J by 7 bases, with 9 bases of the junction left unmatched. The CDR3 DNA reads as TGCGCCAGCAGCCCCTGGGCGGGAGGGCAAAATGAGCAGTTCTTC. Its protein is CASSPWAGGQNEQFF.

The chain carries TRBV28 and TRBJ1-1, with D possibly matching TRBD1 (6 bases). V shed 6 bases and J shed 9 bases, with 14 bases lying between them. The length of the CDR3 is 12 residues. Looked up from germline, CDR1 is MDHEN and CDR2 is SYDVKM. In nucleotides, the CDR3 is TGTGCCAGCAGGCTCGGACAGTTCCAAGCTTTCTTT. Protein product: CASRLGQFQAFF.

This CDR3 reads CASSLGTAQETQYF. The CDR3 bases are TGTGCCAGCAGCTTGGGGACAGCACAAGAGACCCAGTACTTC. This sequence joins TRBV5-4 and TRBJ2-5; D may be TRBD1 (6 bases). Trimming stripped 0 bases from V and 2 bases from J, with 8 bases between. The length of the CDR3 is 14 residues. The germline V gene encodes CDR1 SGHNT and CDR2 YYREEE (reference sequence). The complete variable domain, with remaining parts taken from reference TRBV5-4 and TRBJ2-5, reads ETGVTQSPTHLIKTRGQQVTLRCSSQSGHNTVSWYQQALGQGPQFIFQYYREEENGRGNFPPRFSGLQFPNYSSELNVNALELDDSALYLCASSLGTAQETQYFGPGTRLLVL.

The chain has TRBV6-4 and TRBJ1-1; D gene uncertain. Trimming shortened V by 3 bases and J by 4 bases, and 12 bases separated the two germline ends. This CDR3 is 14 amino acids long. Germline CDR1 is MRHNA and CDR2 is SNTAGT. The CDR3 coding sequence is TGTGCCAGCAGTGAATCGGGATACGGCACTGAAGCTTTCTTT. Translation gives CASSESGYGTEAFF.

V is TRBV28 and J is TRBJ1-1, with a tentative D call TRBD1 (5 bases). The CDR3 contains 14 residues. Trimming stripped 6 bases from V and 4 bases from J, with 15 bases between. Germline lookup yields CDR1 MDHEN and CDR2 SYDVKM. The chain's CDR3 is CASSMDGGTTEAFF. The CDR3 nucleotides are TGTGCCAGCAGCATGGACGGCGGGACCACTGAAGCTTTCTTT. Together with reference TRBV28 and TRBJ1-1, the CDR3 gives the full variable domain: DVKVTQSSRYLVKRTGEKVFLECVQDMDHENMFWYRQDPGLGLRLIYFSYDVKMKEKGDIPEGYSVSREKKERFSLILESASTNQTSMYLCASSMDGGTTEAFFGQGTRLTVV.

The gene calls are TRBV27 and TRBJ2-7; D possibly corresponds to TRBD2 (6 bases). The germline V gene encodes CDR1 MNHEY and CDR2 SMNVEV (reference sequence). This CDR3 spans 13 amino acids. The ends were cut back, 1 base at V and 3 bases at J, with 7 bases in the middle. CDR3 DNA: TGTGCCAGCAGTTTATGGGGGGTCTACGAGCAGTACTTC. Amino acid sequence: CASSLWGVYEQYF.

This clone showed up just a few times. This chain uses TRBV28 with TRBJ2-7; 11 bases agree with TRBD1. Losses at the gene ends were 3 bases for V and 2 bases for J; bases not matched to a gene: 6. The CDR3 extends over 16 amino acids. CDR1 is MDHEN, CDR2 SYDVKM, per germline. CDR3 bases: TGTGCCAGCAGTTTTCGCTGGGACAGGGGGACCTACGAGCAGTACTTC. This gives the protein CASSFRWDRGTYEQYF.

This chain links TRBV2 with TRBJ1-5; 7 nucleotides align to TRBD1. V shed 6 bases and J 7 bases; nucleotides not matched to a gene: 15. The CDR3 consists of 16 residues. Germline-derived CDR1 and CDR2 are SNHLY and FYNNEI. The CDR3 bases are TGTGCCAGCAGGAGGGGGGTACAGGGGAAACCCCAGCCCCAGCATTTT. It translates to CASRRGVQGKPQPQHF. The variable domain in full, completed from reference TRBV2 and TRBJ1-5, reads EPEVTQTPSHQVTQMGQEVILRCVPISNHLYFYWYRQILGQKVEFLVSFYNNEISEKSEIFDDQFSVERPDGSNFTLKIRSTKLEDSAMYFCASRRGVQGKPQPQHFGDGTRLSIL.

The V gene is TRBV7-2, the J gene TRBJ2-1; 11 bases are shared with TRBD2. CDR1 SGHTA and CDR2 FQGNSA come from the germline V gene. V shed 2 bases, J shed 5 bases, and the junction held 5 bases outside the gene matches. This CDR3 is built from 16 residues. This chain's CDR3 is CASSLYQLAGDNEQFF. The CDR3 nucleotides are TGTGCCAGCAGCTTATATCAACTAGCGGGGGACAATGAGCAGTTCTTC.

In its sample, this clone was seen once. The rearrangement links TRBV7-2 to TRBJ1-4; 7 bases are shared with TRBD1. CDR1 is SGHTA and CDR2 is FQGNSA in the germline V gene. After removal of 1 base from V and 3 bases from J, the junction contained 2 bases not matched to a gene. There are 15 residues in the CDR3. The CDR3 here is CASSLGGQPNEKLFF. DNA of the CDR3: TGTGCCAGCAGCTTAGGGGGACAGCCTAATGAAAAACTGTTTTTT.

The chain links TRBV6-4 to TRBJ1-1, with a weak D call TRBD1 (5 bases). The CDR3 contains 13 residues. Per germline, CDR1 MRHNA and CDR2 SNTAGT. V lost 6 bases and J 2 bases, leaving 10 bases between the germline ends. CDR3 protein: CASRAGLNTEAFF. CDR3 bases: TGTGCCAGCAGAGCAGGGTTAAACACTGAAGCTTTCTTT.

This clone has a single count. CDR3 region: CASSITGGSKNIQYF. Here the CDR3 DNA reads TGTGCCAGTAGTATTACGGGAGGGAGCAAAAACATTCAGTACTTC. This chain connects TRBV19 to TRBJ2-4; 8 bases match TRBD2. After removal of 3 bases from V and 3 bases from J, the junction contained 4 bases not matched to a gene. Germline V CDR1 and CDR2: LNHDA, SQIVND (reference sequence). This CDR3 contains 15 residues.

V and J are TRBV4-3 and TRBJ1-2, with D perhaps TRBD1 (5 bases). Germline loops: CDR1 LGHNA, CDR2 YSLEER. The CDR3 has 15 residues. V lost 0 bases and J lost 4, with 12 bases in between. CDR3 coding DNA: TGCGCCAGCAGCCAAGAGCGGGGAGGGACCTATGGCTACACCTTC. Translated: CASSQERGGTYGYTF.

This chain joins TRBV24-1 and TRBJ2-2, with a possible D match to TRBD1 (6 bases). Germline CDR1 KGHDR, CDR2 SFDVKD. The CDR3 runs to 14 residues. Trimming removed 9 bases at V and 4 bases at J, with 14 bases between. CDR3 nucleotides: TGTGCCACCGCGGCACAGGGACGCACCGGGGAGCTGTTTTTT. Translation gives CATAAQGRTGELFF.

The rearrangement links TRBV14 to TRBJ2-3; 7 nucleotides align to TRBD1. This CDR3 has 16 amino acids. Trimming at V came to 4 bases and at J to 3 bases, leaving 10 bases not matched to a gene. CDR1 is SGHDN and CDR2 is FVKESK in the germline V gene. The CDR3 sequence: CASSRQTGLGTDTQYF. CDR3 nucleotide sequence: TGTGCCAGCAGCCGGCAGACAGGGCTTGGGACAGATACGCAGTATTTT.

The chain is built from TRBV6-5 and TRBJ2-7; D is perhaps TRBD1 (6 bases). The CDR3 is made up of 15 amino acids. Trimming left V 5 bases short and J 5 bases short, with 19 bases between. Germline values: CDR1 MNHEY, CDR2 SVGAGI. The DNA of the CDR3 is TGTGCCAGCAGTATGCGGCCAGGGGTATTCGACGAGCAGTACTTC. This gives the protein CASSMRPGVFDEQYF.

In this sample, this clone turned up a few times. The V and J genes are TRBV7-2 and TRBJ1-5; D may be TRBD1 (6 bases). In germline, CDR1 is SGHTA, CDR2 FQGNSA. The V end was cut by 5 bases, the J end by 1 base, with 15 bases between. The CDR3 loop spans 16 amino acids. Here the CDR3 reads CASSGGDRRSNQPQHF. The CDR3 bases are TGTGCCAGCAGCGGGGGCGATCGGAGAAGCAATCAGCCCCAGCATTTT.

This chain connects TRBV19 to TRBJ2-3; TRBD2 aligns across 11 bases. The V and J ends lost 3 bases and 10 bases, in that order; junction bases with no gene match: 18. The germline CDR1 and CDR2 sequences are LNHDA and SQIVND (reference sequence). The CDR3 consists of 18 residues. CDR3: CASSIAAGLAGGPTSQYF. In DNA form, the CDR3 reads TGTGCCAGTAGTATCGCGGCGGGGCTAGCGGGAGGCCCGACATCGCAGTATTTT.